Below are 17 T cell receptor beta chains sequenced from a single sample in a study of response to subunit inactivated influenza vaccine. TCRdb used MiXCR to reprocess the RT-PCR reads, holding one entry per CDR3 protein. Of hundreds of thousands of distinct CDR3 sequences in the sample, roughly 22% were seen once. The sequenced sample was PBMCs from blood, obtained around 22 months after vaccination. These TCRs come from a man aged 45 to 75 who received an inactivated influenza vaccine.

V and J are TRBV6-5 and TRBJ1-2, with D perhaps TRBD1 (5 bases). Germline assignment: CDR1 MNHEY and CDR2 SVGAGI. The CDR3 runs to 13 residues. V lost 2 bases, J lost 4 bases, and 8 bases lay in between. In DNA, the CDR3 is TGTGCCAGCAGTTACCCCGACAGCTATGGCTACACCTTC. Protein product: CASSYPDSYGYTF.

The CDR3 DNA is TGTGCCAGCAGTGGAGGGGGACTAGCGGGGAACAATGAGCAGTTCTTC. Translation gives CASSGGGLAGNNEQFF. The V gene is TRBV28, the J gene TRBJ2-1; 13 bases agree with TRBD2. The V segment lost 5 bases and the J segment 5 bases; nucleotides outside the gene matches: 6. Germline CDR1 MDHEN, CDR2 SYDVKM. The CDR3 is made up of 16 amino acids.

Note on this clonotype: A read error may account for a junction end that differs from germline. This sequence joins TRBV12-3 or TRBV12-4 and TRBJ1-1; D might be TRBD1 (6 bases). The CDR3 has 13 amino acids. This CDR3 is CTSSWGHGTEAFF. In nucleotides, the CDR3 is TGTACCAGCAGTTGGGGACACGGCACTGAAGCTTTCTTT.

The gene calls are TRBV7-2 and TRBJ2-1; 13 nucleotides agree with TRBD2. This CDR3 contains 17 residues. V dropped 10 bases and J dropped 0; count of bases not matched to a gene: 9. Germline lookup yields CDR1 SGHTA and CDR2 FQGNSA. The CDR3 sequence: CATRLAGGLSSYNEQFF. CDR3 nucleotides: TGTGCCACCAGACTAGCGGGGGGCTTAAGCTCCTACAATGAGCAGTTCTTC.

This chain uses TRBV3-1 with TRBJ2-5; D gene unclear. The germline V gene has CDR1 LGHDT and CDR2 YNNKEL (reference sequence). The CDR3 consists of 14 residues. V was shortened by 1 base and J by 3 bases, with 9 bases between the two germline ends. CDR3 DNA sequence: TGTGCCAGCAGCCAAGTGAACGTGGAAGAGACCCAGTACTTC. The encoded protein is CASSQVNVEETQYF.

This clonotype was detected ten times or more. This likely comes from a read error, as the CDR3 has no conserved phenylalanine or tryptophan at its end. It is unclear where the CDR3 begins or ends on the DNA, so no DNA is shown, and the CDR3 is as TCRdb lists it. V and J are TRBV10-3 and TRBJ1-2; TRBD1, the table's D call, was not compared with the DNA. The CDR3 is 11 residues long, counting both termini. Germline CDR1 and CDR2: ENHRY and SYGVKD. The CDR3 loop is CAIGTGWEVSL.

There are many counts of this clonotype. CDR3 sequence reads: CSARDGTGNTEAFF. As DNA, the CDR3 is TGCAGTGCTAGAGACGGAACAGGGAACACTGAAGCTTTCTTT. The chain employs TRBV20-1 and TRBJ1-1; perhaps TRBD1 as D (5 bases). CDR1 and CDR2 from the germline V gene are DFQATT and SNEGSKA (reference sequence). CDR3 length: 14 residues. Between the trimmed V and J ends, which lost 0 bases and 1 base, there was a span of 9 bases.

This sequence joins TRBV12-3 or TRBV12-4 and TRBJ1-1, with unresolved D. There are 16 residues in the CDR3. Trimming left V 5 bases short and J 0 bases short, with 16 bases between. CDR3 in amino acids: CASSRTRVTMNTEAFF. The CDR3 bases are TGTGCCAGCAGTCGAACCCGGGTCACCATGAACACTGAAGCTTTCTTT.

The chain links TRBV5-1 to TRBJ1-5; 7 nucleotides align to TRBD1. Looked up from germline, CDR1 is SGHRS and CDR2 is YFSETQ. With V trimmed by 4 bases and J by 3 bases, 4 bases remained unmatched. This CDR3 is built from 14 residues. The CDR3 DNA reads TGCGCCAGCAGCACCGGACAGGACAATCAGCCCCAGCATTTT. Its translation: CASSTGQDNQPQHF.

The sample holds a few counts of this clonotype. The chain couples TRBV5-1 to TRBJ2-7; 7 bases map to TRBD1. The V gene's germline CDR1 is SGHRS and CDR2 YFSETQ. The CDR3 runs 16 residues. V lost 2 bases and J lost 2; bases outside the gene matches: 10. The CDR3: CASSLTNRGATYEQYF. CDR3 in DNA: TGCGCCAGCAGCTTAACTAACAGGGGTGCCACCTACGAGCAGTACTTC.

This clonotype appeared a few times. The J gene is TRBJ1-4, the V gene TRBV20-1, with 9 nucleotides matching TRBD1. The CDR3 extends over 13 amino acids. Unmatched junction bases numbered 9, after V lost 6 bases and J lost 10 bases. The V gene's germline CDR1 is DFQATT and CDR2 SNEGSKA (reference sequence). As DNA, the CDR3 is TGCAGTGCCCGAGGACAGGGGCCTGCAAAACTGTTTTTT. Translation: CSARGQGPAKLFF.

This clonotype was picked up many times. V usage is TRBV5-1 and J usage is TRBJ1-3; D is undetermined. Between the trimmed V and J ends, which lost 0 bases and 11 bases, there was a span of 12 bases. CDR3 length: 13 residues. Germline-derived CDR1 and CDR2 are SGHRS and YFSETQ. The CDR3 region has the DNA TGCGCCAGCAGCTTGGTGGGCAGGAACGCCATATATTTT. It translates to CASSLVGRNAIYF.

This clonotype was seen repeatedly, ten times or more. The rearrangement uses TRBV28 and TRBJ2-7, with unresolved D. This CDR3 has 14 amino acids. Trimming pared 6 bases from V and 1 base from J, leaving 13 bases between. The germline V gene encodes CDR1 MDHEN and CDR2 SYDVKM. The CDR3 DNA sequence: TGTGCCAGCAGGTATAGGGCGCCTTCCTACGAGCAGTACTTC. Amino acids: CASRYRAPSYEQYF.

The chain uses TRBV6-2 or TRBV6-3 and TRBJ2-7; tentatively, D is TRBD1 (6 bases). V gave up 6 bases and J gave up 2 bases, with 14 bases separating them. CDR3 length equals 14 residues. Germline V gene data show CDR1 as MNHEY and CDR2 as SVGEGT. CDR3 sequence: CASRMDSLAYEQYF. CDR3 coding DNA: TGTGCCAGCAGAATGGACAGTCTTGCCTACGAGCAGTACTTC.

This chain joins TRBV12-3 or TRBV12-4 and TRBJ2-1; TRBD1 aligns across 7 bases. The J segment lost 2 bases and the V segment lost 6 bases, leaving 7 bases of the junction unmatched. This CDR3 is 15 amino acids long. The CDR3 coding sequence is TGTGCCAGCAGGCCCGGGACAGCCCCCTACAATGAGCAGTTCTTC. Translating gives CASRPGTAPYNEQFF.

This clonotype appeared a few times. This chain joins TRBV11-2 and TRBJ1-1; D ambiguous. The V end was cut by 8 bases, the J end by 5 bases, with 15 bases between. Germline CDR1 reads SGHAT; CDR2 reads FQNNGV. The CDR3 has 13 residues. The DNA for the CDR3 is TGTGCCAGCGGACTCACCGGGAGGACTGAAGCTTTCTTT. It codes for CASGLTGRTEAFF.

This chain joins TRBV21-1 and TRBJ2-1. TRBV21-1 is tagged as a pseudogene. The CDR3 has 14 amino acids. The CDR3 coding sequence is TGTGCCAGCAGCAAACTGTGGCAGAACAATGAGCAGTTCTTC. Translated: CASSKLWQNNEQFF.